A single sample gave rise to the 26 T cell receptor beta chains below, sequenced in a study of cytomegalovirus exposure and HLA in healthy donors (dated by TCRdb to about 2017). Library preparation employed the immunoSEQ multiplex PCR assay. For the multiplex PCR, a mixture combining 60 forward primers for TCR Vbeta segments and 13 reverse primers for TCR Jbeta segments was used. Not all clones reach the TCRdb copy of this immuneACCESS table, which keeps in-frame sequences only. Checked studies attribute under half of the gap to unresolved V genes and leave the rest unexplained. Here the sample has approximately 190,000 clones; about four fifths occur a single time. The ten largest clones take up roughly 13% of the sample. Sequenced: PBMCs. The receptor source for this set is a woman in her thirties in good health and CMV-seropositive.

The chain recombines TRBV5-1 with TRBJ2-2, with TRBD2 as a possible D gene (6 bases). Looked up from germline, CDR1 is SGHRS and CDR2 is YFSETQ. The CDR3 extends over 16 amino acids. Trimming removed 0 bases from V and 4 bases from J, with 13 bases in between. DNA for the CDR3: TGCGCCAGCAGCTTGGCCCCCGGGAGCCGCACCGGGGAGCTGTTTTTT. Its translation: CASSLAPGSRTGELFF.

The chain is built from TRBV5-4 and TRBJ2-3; 12 positions match TRBD2. Germline lookup yields CDR1 SGHNT and CDR2 YYREEE (reference sequence). The CDR3 is made up of 17 amino acids. V lost 0 bases and J lost 3; bases outside the gene matches: 5. Here the CDR3 reads CASSLGLAGAQTDTQYF. DNA for the CDR3: TGTGCCAGCAGCTTGGGACTAGCGGGGGCTCAAACAGATACGCAGTATTTT.

The J gene is TRBJ2-2, the V gene TRBV28; D gene unclear. Germline assignment: CDR1 MDHEN and CDR2 SYDVKM. Trimming shortened V by 5 bases and J by 6 bases, and 16 bases separated the two germline ends. CDR3 length: 15 residues. CDR3 sequence reads: CASSLPLSPPGELFF. CDR3 DNA: TGTGCCAGCAGTCTCCCTCTCAGTCCCCCCGGGGAGCTGTTTTTT.

The chain uses TRBV19 and TRBJ2-1; D not resolved. The V end was cut by 3 bases, the J end by 9 bases, with 9 bases between. The CDR3 length is 12 residues. Germline V gene data show CDR1 as LNHDA and CDR2 as SQIVND (reference sequence). The CDR3 DNA sequence: TGTGCCAGTAGTATTTATCTGAGTGAGCAGTTCTTC. Translated, it gives CASSIYLSEQFF.

The chain links TRBV30 to TRBJ2-3; 9 bases match TRBD2. This CDR3 region has 13 residues. The ends lost 5 bases at V and 4 bases at J; junction bases unmatched: 4. Germline-derived CDR1 and CDR2 are GTSNPN and SVGIG (reference sequence). The CDR3 DNA reads as TGTGCCTGGCGAAAGCGGGGGGCAGATACGCAGTATTTT. Its translation: CAWRKRGADTQYF.

The chain links TRBV7-8 to TRBJ2-3, with 7 nucleotides matching TRBD2. V was clipped by 2 bases and J by 2 bases; unmatched bases: 7. CDR1 SGHVS and CDR2 FQNEAQ come from the germline V gene. The CDR3 is 16 residues long. CDR3 region: CASSLKRGGTTDTQYF. The CDR3 region has the DNA TGTGCCAGCAGCTTAAAGCGGGGCGGGACCACAGATACGCAGTATTTT.

J is TRBJ1-6 and V is TRBV19; D is undetermined. Germline V gives CDR1 LNHDA, CDR2 SQIVND (reference sequence). Trimming removed 3 bases at V and 2 bases at J, with 8 bases between. The CDR3 runs to 15 residues. The CDR3 loop is CASSIRQAYNSPLHF. CDR3 nucleotides: TGTGCCAGTAGTATTAGGCAGGCCTATAATTCACCCCTCCACTTT.

CDR3 sequence: CASSLGGVANEKLFF. CDR3 nucleotide sequence: TGTGCCAGCAGCTTGGGCGGGGTGGCTAATGAAAAACTGTTTTTT. The J gene is TRBJ1-4, the V gene TRBV5-5, with D unresolved. The CDR3 covers 15 residues. CDR1 and CDR2 (germline): SGHKS, YYEKEE (reference sequence). Trimming cost V 0 bases and J 3 bases, with 9 bases left between them.

The CDR3 nucleotides are TGCGCCAGCGGCGGGCAGCCGTTCACTGAAGCTTTCTTT. This gives the protein CASGGQPFTEAFF. The rearrangement links TRBV23-1 to TRBJ1-1; D unclear. TRBV23-1 is sorted into the ORF group, with uncertain function. The V end was cut by 8 bases, the J end by 4 bases, with 14 bases between. The CDR3 covers 13 residues.

This sequence joins TRBV7-3 and TRBJ2-7; 10 bases are a match to TRBD1. Germline trimming cut 5 bases from V and 1 base from J; bases unmatched to any gene: 8. Germline-derived CDR1 and CDR2 are SGHTA and FQGTGA. This CDR3 spans 16 amino acids. Here the CDR3 DNA reads TGTGCCAGCAGCCGTGACAGGGGGCCCAAGTCCTACGAGCAGTACTTC. Translating it yields CASSRDRGPKSYEQYF.

The sample holds a few counts of this clone. The chain joins TRBV5-6 to TRBJ2-4; a weak D match, TRBD1 (6 bases). This CDR3 comprises 14 residues. Germline CDR1 and CDR2: SGHDT and YYEEEE. Trimming removed 0 bases at V and 7 bases at J, with 11 bases between. CDR3 DNA sequence: TGTGCCAGCAGCTTGGAAACAGGGCTGAACATTCAGTACTTC. As protein: CASSLETGLNIQYF.

This clone was counted only a few times. The J gene is TRBJ1-1, the V gene TRBV20-1; D is undetermined. This CDR3 is built from 11 residues. The V gene's germline CDR1 is DFQATT and CDR2 SNEGSKA (reference sequence). V was shortened by 2 bases and J by 5 bases, with 6 bases between the two germline ends. Here the CDR3 DNA reads TGCAGTGCTAGACGTCAGACTGAAGCTTTCTTT. It translates to CSARRQTEAFF.

This clone showed up just once. The V call is TRBV6-1, the J call TRBJ2-5; 9 bases align to TRBD1. The CDR3 extends over 11 amino acids. V was pared by 10 bases and J by 7 bases, with 4 bases of the junction left unmatched. Germline values: CDR1 MNHNS, CDR2 SASEGT. CDR3 residues: CATRTGVTQYF. The DNA of the CDR3 is TGTGCCACCAGGACAGGGGTGACCCAGTACTTC.

Note on this clone: The same CDR3 also results from other DNA sequences found in this sample. The chain recombines TRBV19 with TRBJ1-1; perhaps TRBD1 as D (6 bases). V lost 0 bases and J 1 base, leaving 6 bases between the germline ends. There are 14 residues in the CDR3. The germline V gene has CDR1 LNHDA and CDR2 SQIVND (reference sequence). In DNA form, the CDR3 reads TGTGCCAGTAGTATAGAAGGGGGGAACACTGAAGCTTTCTTT. Translated: CASSIEGGNTEAFF.

CDR3 nucleotides: TGTGCCAGCAGTTACAGCTCCGGGACAGCCGACTACGAGCAGTACTTC. This encodes CASSYSSGTADYEQYF. The chain employs TRBV6-5 and TRBJ2-7, with TRBD1 identical over 7 bases. V lost 2 bases and J lost 3; bases outside the gene matches: 10. The CDR3 spans 16 residues. Germline CDR1 MNHEY, CDR2 SVGAGI.

The V gene is TRBV11-2, the J gene TRBJ2-7; D is perhaps TRBD1 (6 bases). CDR3 length equals 13 residues. CDR1 is SGHAT, CDR2 FQNNGV, per germline. Trimming shortened V by 4 bases and J by 4 bases, and 11 bases separated the two germline ends. The CDR3 sequence is CASSWGLVYEQYF. CDR3 DNA sequence: TGTGCCAGCAGCTGGGGGCTCGTATACGAGCAGTACTTC.

In its sample, this clone was seen a few times. The rearrangement joins TRBV28 to TRBJ1-3; the D is unclear. The CDR3 sequence is 15 residues long. CDR1 and CDR2 from the germline V gene are MDHEN and SYDVKM. V lost 4 bases and J 4 bases, leaving 14 bases between the germline ends. The chain's CDR3 is CASSSREVAGNTIYF. The CDR3 bases are TGTGCCAGCAGTTCTAGGGAGGTGGCAGGAAACACCATATATTTT.

The chain has TRBV5-6 and TRBJ2-5, with TRBD1 as a possible D gene (5 bases). Germline assignment: CDR1 SGHDT and CDR2 YYEEEE. The CDR3 is 12 residues long. The V gene lost 3 bases and the J gene lost 3 bases, with 6 bases spanning the gap. The DNA for the CDR3 is TGTGCCAGCAGCTCCAGGGAAGAGACCCAGTACTTC. Encoded protein: CASSSREETQYF.

A few counts support this clone. This rearrangement joins TRBV4-2 to TRBJ1-1; possibly TRBD1 for D (5 bases). The germline gives CDR1 LGHNA, CDR2 YNFKEQ. The CDR3 is 15 residues long. V was shortened by 1 base and J by 4 bases, with 13 bases between the two germline ends. CDR3 DNA: TGTGCCAGCAGCCAAGGAGGACGGGGGATCACTGAAGCTTTCTTT. It encodes CASSQGGRGITEAFF.

Turning to this clone: Other DNA sequences in the sample encode the same CDR3. The V gene is TRBV7-2, the J gene TRBJ2-2; D possibly corresponds to TRBD1 (6 bases). This CDR3 has 14 amino acids. Trimming left V 2 bases short and J 5 bases short, with 9 bases between. Germline CDR1 reads SGHTA; CDR2 reads FQGNSA. In DNA, the CDR3 is TGTGCCAGCAGCTTAAAACAGGGAACCGGGGAGCTGTTTTTT. Translating gives CASSLKQGTGELFF.

This clone showed up just a few times. The chain employs TRBV7-9 and TRBJ2-7; 7 positions match TRBD1. The V gene end was trimmed by 1 base and the J gene end by 3 bases; junction bases not matched to a gene: 3. The CDR3 runs 14 residues. CDR1 and CDR2 from the germline V gene are SEHNR and FQNEAQ (reference sequence). CDR3 coding DNA: TGTGCCAGCAGCTTAGGACAGGGTGGCTACGAGCAGTACTTC. This sequence encodes CASSLGQGGYEQYF.

This clone was detected a few times. This rearrangement joins TRBV4-1 to TRBJ2-1, with 7 bases aligning to TRBD1. The junction had 3 bases not matched to a gene; V was cut back by 4 bases and J by 0 bases. The CDR3 is 15 amino acids. CDR1 is MGHRA, CDR2 YSYEKL, per germline. The CDR3 sequence: CASSLRDSSYNEQFF. CDR3 nucleotide sequence: TGCGCCAGCAGCCTCCGGGACAGCTCCTACAATGAGCAGTTCTTC.

The chain has TRBV28 and TRBJ1-5; D ambiguous. The CDR3 totals 13 residues. V shed 5 bases and J shed 5 bases, with 10 bases lying between them. Germline CDR1 is MDHEN and CDR2 is SYDVKM. The CDR3 nucleotides are TGTGCCAGCAGTCCATCCGGGTATCAGCCCCAGCATTTT. This codes for CASSPSGYQPQHF.

The chain links TRBV5-1 to TRBJ1-1, with D possibly matching TRBD1 (5 bases). The CDR3 has 14 residues. V dropped 0 bases and J dropped 1 base, with 7 bases sitting between them. CDR1 is SGHRS and CDR2 is YFSETQ in the germline V gene. The CDR3 coding sequence is TGCGCCAGCAGCTTGGAGCAGGGGAACACTGAAGCTTTCTTT. Translating it yields CASSLEQGNTEAFF.

This chain joins TRBV19 and TRBJ2-7, with D maybe TRBD1 (6 bases). Trimming removed 6 bases from V and 2 bases from J, with 14 bases in between. Germline V gives CDR1 LNHDA, CDR2 SQIVND (reference sequence). The CDR3 loop spans 14 amino acids. Here the CDR3 reads CASREGPGAYEQYF. The CDR3 DNA reads as TGTGCCAGTAGGGAAGGTCCAGGGGCCTACGAGCAGTACTTC. Full variable domain (outside the CDR3, taken from reference TRBV19 and TRBJ2-7): DGGITQSPKYLFRKEGQNVTLSCEQNLNHDAMYWYRQDPGQGLRLIYYSQIVNDFQKGDIAEGYSVSREKKESFPLTVTSAQKNPTAFYLCASREGPGAYEQYFGPGTRLTVT.

The chain links TRBV27 to TRBJ2-7; TRBD1 might be the D (6 bases). Germline loops: CDR1 MNHEY, CDR2 SMNVEV (reference sequence). Between the trimmed V and J ends, which lost 0 bases and 4 bases, there was a span of 16 bases. CDR3 length equals 16 residues. The CDR3 here is CASSLSGPYTGYEQYF. The CDR3 nucleotides are TGTGCCAGCAGTTTATCGGGACCCTATACAGGGTACGAGCAGTACTTC.